The entry below describes one T cell receptor beta chain. In the same sample, other DNA sequences code for this CDR3. This sample stems from a study of shared clonotypes between healthy human individuals. Naive CD8 cells lacked CD45RO, underwent positive selection for CCR7 and left out terminally differentiated effector memory CD45RA+ cells. This CDR3 comprises 11 residues. CDR1 is SEHNR, CDR2 FQNEAQ, per germline (reference sequence). The germline V and J ends were trimmed by 5 bases and 5 bases, with 6 bases remaining between them. Sequencing was performed with immunoSEQ multiplex PCR; in TCRdb, only in-frame clones are kept and a portion is missing. The profile shows 550,000 to 600,000 clones, 95% to 98% of them singletons.

This chain links TRBV7-9 with TRBJ2-5; D perhaps matches TRBD2 (5 bases). The clonotype was recovered from a man younger than 45 in good health. Sequencing input: naive CD8+ T cells sorted from blood. In DNA form, the CDR3 reads TGTGCCAGCAGCCCGGGGGAGACCCAGTACTTC. It codes for CASSPGETQYF.